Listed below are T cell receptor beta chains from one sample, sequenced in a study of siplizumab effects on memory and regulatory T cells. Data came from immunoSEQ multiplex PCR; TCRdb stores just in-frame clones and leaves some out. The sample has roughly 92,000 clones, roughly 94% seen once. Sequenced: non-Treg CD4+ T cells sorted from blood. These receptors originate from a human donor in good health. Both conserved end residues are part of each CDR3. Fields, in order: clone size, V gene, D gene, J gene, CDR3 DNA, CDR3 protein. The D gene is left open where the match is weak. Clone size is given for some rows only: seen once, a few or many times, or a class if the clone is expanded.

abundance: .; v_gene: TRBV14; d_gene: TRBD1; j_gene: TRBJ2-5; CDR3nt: TGTGCCAGCAGCTTCCGGACAGGGACCATCCAAGAGACCCAGTACTTC; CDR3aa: CASSFRTGTIQETQYF
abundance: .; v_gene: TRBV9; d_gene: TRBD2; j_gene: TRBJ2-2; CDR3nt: TGTGCCAGCAGCCCGGGACTAGCGGGAAACACCGGGGAGCTGTTTTTT; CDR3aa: CASSPGLAGNTGELFF
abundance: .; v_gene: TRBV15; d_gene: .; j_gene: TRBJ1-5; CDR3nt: TGTGCCACCAGCCGAGGTATGGGCCAGCCCCAGCATTTT; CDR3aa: CATSRGMGQPQHF
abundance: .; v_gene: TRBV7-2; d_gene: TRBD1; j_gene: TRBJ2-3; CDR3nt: TGTGCCAGCAGCCGTGACAGGGGCCCAGATACGCAGTATTTT; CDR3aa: CASSRDRGPDTQYF
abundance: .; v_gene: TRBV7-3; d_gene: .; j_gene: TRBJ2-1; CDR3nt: TGTGCCAGCAGCTACAAACGGAATGAGCAGTTCTTC; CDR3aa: CASSYKRNEQFF
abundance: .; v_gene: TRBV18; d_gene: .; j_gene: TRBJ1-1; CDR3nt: TGTGCCAGCTCACCACAGGGATTGAACACTGAAGCTTTCTTT; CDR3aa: CASSPQGLNTEAFF
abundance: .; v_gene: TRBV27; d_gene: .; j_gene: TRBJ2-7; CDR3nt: TGTGCCAGCAGTTTAAGGTGGGGTATGCGCGAGCAGTACTTC; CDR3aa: CASSLRWGMREQYF
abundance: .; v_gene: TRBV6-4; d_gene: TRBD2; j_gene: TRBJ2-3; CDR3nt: TGTGCCAGCACTCAGCGGGACACAGATACGCAGTATTTT; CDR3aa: CASTQRDTDTQYF
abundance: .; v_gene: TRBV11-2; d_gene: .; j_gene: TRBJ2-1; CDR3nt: TGTGCCAGCAGCCCAACGGATCAGCCAAAGAGCTCCTACAATGAGCAGTTCTTC; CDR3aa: CASSPTDQPKSSYNEQFF
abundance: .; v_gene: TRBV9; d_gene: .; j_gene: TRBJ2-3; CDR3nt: TGTGCCAGCAGCGTACCGGGGACAGATACGCAGTATTTT; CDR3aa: CASSVPGTDTQYF
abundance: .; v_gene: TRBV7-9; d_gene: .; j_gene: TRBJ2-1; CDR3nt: TGTGCCAGCAGCTCTTATCCCCCGAGCGCTAGCAGCAATGAGCAGTTCTTC; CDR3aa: CASSSYPPSASSNEQFF
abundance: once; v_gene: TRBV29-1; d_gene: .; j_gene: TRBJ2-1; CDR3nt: TGCAGCGTTGACGTGCGGACGGTTGGGCAGTTCTTC; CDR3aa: CSVDVRTVGQFF
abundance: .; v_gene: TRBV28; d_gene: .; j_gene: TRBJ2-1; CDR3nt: TGTGCCAGCATGGAGGGGTGGAATGAGCAGTTCTTC; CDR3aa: CASMEGWNEQFF
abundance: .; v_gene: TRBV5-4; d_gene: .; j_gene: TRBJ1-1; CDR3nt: TGTGCCAGCAGCTTGGACTGGACTGAAGCTTTCTTT; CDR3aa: CASSLDWTEAFF
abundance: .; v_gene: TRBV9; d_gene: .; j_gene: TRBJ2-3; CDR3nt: TGTGCCAGCAGCGTAGCGGGGAGTGCGATAACAGATACGCAGTATTTT; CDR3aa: CASSVAGSAITDTQYF
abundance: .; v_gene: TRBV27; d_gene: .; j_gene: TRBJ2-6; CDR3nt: TGTGCCAGCAGTTGGGGAACCTCTGGGGCCAACGTCCTGACTTTC; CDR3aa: CASSWGTSGANVLTF
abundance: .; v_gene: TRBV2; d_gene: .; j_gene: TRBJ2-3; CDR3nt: TGTGCCAGCAAGGATAGCCTTGGAACAGATACGCAGTATTTT; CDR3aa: CASKDSLGTDTQYF
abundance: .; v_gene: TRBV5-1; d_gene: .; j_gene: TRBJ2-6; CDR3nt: TGCGCCAGCAGCTTGGGTAAGGGTACCGGGGCCAACGTCCTGACTTTC; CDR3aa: CASSLGKGTGANVLTF
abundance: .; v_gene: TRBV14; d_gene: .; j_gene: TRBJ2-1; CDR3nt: TGTGCCAGCAGCCAAGATCGGGTCGGGGAGCAGTTCTTC; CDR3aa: CASSQDRVGEQFF
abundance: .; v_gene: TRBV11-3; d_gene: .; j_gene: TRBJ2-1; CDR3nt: TGTGCCAGCAGCTTAGCGGGGACGTCGTTGGTCTTC; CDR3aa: CASSLAGTSLVF
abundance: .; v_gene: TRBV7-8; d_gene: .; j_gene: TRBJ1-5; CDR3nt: TGTGCCAGCAGCTTAAGGGTCGGCACGCTCGCTGATCAGCCCCAGCATTTT; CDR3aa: CASSLRVGTLADQPQHF
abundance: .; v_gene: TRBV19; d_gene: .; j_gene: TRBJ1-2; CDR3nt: TGTGCCAGTCGACAGATCCCCTTCAACTATGGCTACACCTTC; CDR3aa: CASRQIPFNYGYTF
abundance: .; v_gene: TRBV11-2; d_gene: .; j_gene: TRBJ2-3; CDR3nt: TGTGCCAGCAGCGGCCTCACAGATACGCAGTATTTT; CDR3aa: CASSGLTDTQYF
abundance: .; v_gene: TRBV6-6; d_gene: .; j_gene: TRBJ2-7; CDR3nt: TGTGCCAGCAGTCGATCCTCCTACGAGCAGTACTTC; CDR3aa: CASSRSSYEQYF
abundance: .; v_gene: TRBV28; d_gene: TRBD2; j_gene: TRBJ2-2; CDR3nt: TGTGCCAGCGGCCTAGCGGGTTTCACCGGGGAGCTGTTTTTT; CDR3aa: CASGLAGFTGELFF
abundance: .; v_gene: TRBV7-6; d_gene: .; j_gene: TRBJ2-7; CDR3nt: TGTGCCAGCAGCTTATCGTCTCTCGCCTACGAGCAGTACTTC; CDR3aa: CASSLSSLAYEQYF
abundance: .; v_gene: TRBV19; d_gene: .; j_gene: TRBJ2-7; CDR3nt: TGTGCCAGTAGAAAGGGAGCGACCACCCGCGAGCAGTACTTC; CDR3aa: CASRKGATTREQYF
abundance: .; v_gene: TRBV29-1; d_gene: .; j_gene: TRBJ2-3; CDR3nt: TGCAGCGTTGAACGTAGTGGGGCAGATACGCAGTATTTT; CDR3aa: CSVERSGADTQYF
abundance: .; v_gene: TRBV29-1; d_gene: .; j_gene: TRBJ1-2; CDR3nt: TGCACCGTCAGGTGGGAGCGTAACTATGGCTACACCTTC; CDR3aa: CTVRWERNYGYTF
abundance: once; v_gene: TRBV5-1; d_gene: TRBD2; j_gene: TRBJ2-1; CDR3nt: TGCGCCAGCAGCTTGGCCCCGGGACTAGCGGGAGGCCTATCTGAGCAGTTCTTC; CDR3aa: CASSLAPGLAGGLSEQFF
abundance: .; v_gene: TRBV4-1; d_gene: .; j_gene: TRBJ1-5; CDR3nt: TGCGCCAGCAGCCAAGCGGCTGGCGAAGGATGGGGTCAGCCCCAGCATTTT; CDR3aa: CASSQAAGEGWGQPQHF
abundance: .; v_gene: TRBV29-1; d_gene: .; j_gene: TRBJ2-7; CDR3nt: TGCAGCGTTGAAGGTAGGACGTCGGACGAGCAGTACTTC; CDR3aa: CSVEGRTSDEQYF
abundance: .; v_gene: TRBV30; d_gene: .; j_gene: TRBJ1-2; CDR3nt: TGTGCCTGGAGTATCAGGGTAGAACAAAACTATGGCTACACCTTC; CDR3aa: CAWSIRVEQNYGYTF
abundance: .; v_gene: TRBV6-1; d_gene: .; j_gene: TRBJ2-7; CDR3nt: TGTGCCAGCAGTGAAGCCCGAGTGCCCTCACGGGAGATCTACGAGCAGTACTTC; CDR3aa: CASSEARVPSREIYEQYF
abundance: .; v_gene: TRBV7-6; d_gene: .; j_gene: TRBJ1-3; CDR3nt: TGTGCCAGCAGCCTAGGCGGGTACTCCTCTGGAAACACCATATATTTT; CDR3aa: CASSLGGYSSGNTIYF
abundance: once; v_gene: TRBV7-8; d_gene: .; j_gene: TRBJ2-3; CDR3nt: TGTGCCAGCAGCTTACTTCCGTCGTCGGATACGCAGTATTTT; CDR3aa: CASSLLPSSDTQYF
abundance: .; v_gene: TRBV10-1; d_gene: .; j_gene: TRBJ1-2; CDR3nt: TGCGCCAGCAGCGACGACAGTTATGGCTACACCTTC; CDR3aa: CASSDDSYGYTF
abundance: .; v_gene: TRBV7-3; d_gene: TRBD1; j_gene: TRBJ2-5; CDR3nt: TGTGCCAGCAGCGTTGGGACAGGGGGCGCGGAGACCCAGTACTTC; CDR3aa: CASSVGTGGAETQYF
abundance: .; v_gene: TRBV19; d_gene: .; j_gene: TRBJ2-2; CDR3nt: TGTGCCAGTAGAAATCCGCCGGGACTGAACACCGGGGAGCTGTTTTTT; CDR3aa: CASRNPPGLNTGELFF
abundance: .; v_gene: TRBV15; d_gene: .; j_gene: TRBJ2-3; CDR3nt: TGTGCCACCAGCAGAGATCGGGCAGATACGCAGTATTTT; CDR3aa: CATSRDRADTQYF
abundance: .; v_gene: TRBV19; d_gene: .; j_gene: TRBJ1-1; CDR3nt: TGTGCCAGTAAGGGGTTCCCCTCGGGGTCCAACACTGAAGCTTTCTTT; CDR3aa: CASKGFPSGSNTEAFF
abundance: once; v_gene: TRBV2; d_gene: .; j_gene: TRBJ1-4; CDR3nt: TGTGCCAGCAGTGATCTAGACACCCGAGGGAAAAAACTGTTTTTT; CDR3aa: CASSDLDTRGKKLFF
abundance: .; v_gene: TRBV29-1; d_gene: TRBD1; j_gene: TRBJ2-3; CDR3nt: TGCAGCGTTGGGACAGGTTTCACAGATACGCAGTATTTT; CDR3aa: CSVGTGFTDTQYF
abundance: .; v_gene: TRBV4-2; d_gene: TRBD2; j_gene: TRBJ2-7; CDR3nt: TGTGCCAGCAGCCAAGATACTAGCGCATCCTACGAGCAGTACTTC; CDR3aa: CASSQDTSASYEQYF
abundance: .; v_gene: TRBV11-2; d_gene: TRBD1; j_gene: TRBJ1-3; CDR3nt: TGTGCCAGCAGCTTAACGGACAGGACCCCTGGAAACACCATATATTTT; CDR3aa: CASSLTDRTPGNTIYF
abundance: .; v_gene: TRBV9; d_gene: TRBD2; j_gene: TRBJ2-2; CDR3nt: TGTGCCAGCAGCGTAGCGATTCGGGCTAGCGGGAGCAACACCGGGGAGCTGTTTTTT; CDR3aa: CASSVAIRASGSNTGELFF
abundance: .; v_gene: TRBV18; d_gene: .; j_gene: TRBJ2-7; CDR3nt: TGTGCCAGCTCACCACCGGAGCCACCCTACGAGCAGTACTTC; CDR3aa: CASSPPEPPYEQYF
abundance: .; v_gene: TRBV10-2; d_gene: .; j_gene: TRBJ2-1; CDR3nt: TGCGCCAGCAGTGGATCAGGGAAGAAAAATGAGCAGTTCTTC; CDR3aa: CASSGSGKKNEQFF
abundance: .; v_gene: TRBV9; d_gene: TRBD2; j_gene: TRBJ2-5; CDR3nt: TGTGCCAGCAGCGTATTTCTAGCGGGAATGGAGACCCAGTACTTC; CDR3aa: CASSVFLAGMETQYF
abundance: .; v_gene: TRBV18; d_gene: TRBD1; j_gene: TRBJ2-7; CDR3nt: TGTGCCAGCTCACGTATAATGGGACAGGGCTTCTCCTACGAGCAGTACTTC; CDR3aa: CASSRIMGQGFSYEQYF
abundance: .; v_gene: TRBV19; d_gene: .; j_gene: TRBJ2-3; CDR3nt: TGTGCCAGTAGTATACAGCGGGATACGCAGTATTTT; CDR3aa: CASSIQRDTQYF
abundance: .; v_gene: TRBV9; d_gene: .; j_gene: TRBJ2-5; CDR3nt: TGTGCCAGCAGCGTAGTTGGGAGAGGAGAGACCCAGTACTTC; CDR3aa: CASSVVGRGETQYF
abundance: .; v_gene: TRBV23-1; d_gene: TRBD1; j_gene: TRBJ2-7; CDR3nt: TGCGCCAGCAGCCGGGACAGGGCTTGCGAGCAGTACTTC; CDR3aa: CASSRDRACEQYF
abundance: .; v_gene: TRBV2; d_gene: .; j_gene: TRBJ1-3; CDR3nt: TGTGCCAGCAGCCCCAGGCTCTCTGGAAACACCATATATTTT; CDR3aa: CASSPRLSGNTIYF
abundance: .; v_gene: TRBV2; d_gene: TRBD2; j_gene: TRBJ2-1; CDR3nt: TGTGCCAGCAGTGAGCCGGGACTAGCAGGTTTCGATGAGCAGTTCTTC; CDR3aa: CASSEPGLAGFDEQFF
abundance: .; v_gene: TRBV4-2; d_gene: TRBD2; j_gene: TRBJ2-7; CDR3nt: TGTGCCAGCAGCCAAGAAGGTTGGACTAGCGGGAGTCACGAGCAGTACTTC; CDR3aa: CASSQEGWTSGSHEQYF
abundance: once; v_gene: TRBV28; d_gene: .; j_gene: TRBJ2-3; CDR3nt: TGTGCCCCCAGCAGGGTGGGAGATACGCAGTATTTT; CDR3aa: CAPSRVGDTQYF